The rows below give T cell receptor beta chains drawn from one sample of a study of control samples from healthy donors and cancer patients. Using immunoSEQ multiplex PCR, the repertoire was profiled, and TCRdb retains in-frame clones only, with some absent. This table holds roughly 120,000 clones, roughly 91% found once. Material: PBMCs. The receptor source for this set is a man between 45 and 60 years old with head and neck cancer. CDR3s include the opening cysteine and the closing phenylalanine or tryptophan. Each record gives: clone size, V gene, CDR3 protein. Expanded clones are given a class, and other clones once, few, many or no size at all.

clone_size: NA
v_call: TRBV6-1
cdr3_aa: CASSEGGFRGIFNSPLHF

clone_size: NA
v_call: TRBV3-1/TRBV3-2
cdr3_aa: CASSHPRGNSPLHF

clone_size: NA
v_call: TRBV27
cdr3_aa: CASSPNSGPPTEAFF

clone_size: NA
v_call: TRBV4-1
cdr3_aa: CASSHAFGQGNEKLFF

clone_size: NA
v_call: TRBV6-2/TRBV6-3
cdr3_aa: CASSYVGVSEAFF

clone_size: NA
v_call: TRBV4-1
cdr3_aa: CASSQPFRGSGNTIYF

clone_size: NA
v_call: TRBV2
cdr3_aa: CASRERGPANEQFF

clone_size: NA
v_call: TRBV11-1
cdr3_aa: CASSLMRGGDHQYF

clone_size: NA
v_call: TRBV5-1
cdr3_aa: CASSRGGETGNTIYF

clone_size: many
v_call: TRBV5-6
cdr3_aa: CASSLEETTVNYGYTF

clone_size: NA
v_call: TRBV7-9
cdr3_aa: CASSSSSYEQYF

clone_size: NA
v_call: TRBV27
cdr3_aa: CASSLSRGNTEAFF

clone_size: NA
v_call: TRBV12-3/TRBV12-4
cdr3_aa: CASSLMGRDEQFF

clone_size: NA
v_call: TRBV4-2
cdr3_aa: CASSPDRSGKYGYTF

clone_size: few
v_call: TRBV24-1
cdr3_aa: CATGSGGTGELFF

clone_size: NA
v_call: TRBV28
cdr3_aa: CASSFIHGYTF

clone_size: NA
v_call: TRBV4-3
cdr3_aa: CASSQVGTGGEKLFF

clone_size: NA
v_call: TRBV2
cdr3_aa: CASRNSDTQYF